The TCR beta chain under discussion was sequenced for a study of T cells after yellow fever vaccination. Study-wide results and caveats: Subsequent to the booster, the majority of primary-vaccination clones reappeared (around 96% CD4, about 90% CD8).

The CDR3 is made up of 14 amino acids. With 3 bases removed from V and 12 bases from J, the gap between germline ends came to 18 bases. CDR1 and CDR2 from the germline V gene are SGHNT and YYREEE (reference sequence). In making TCR cDNA, 5'RACE template switching added a universal primer site and UMIs to it. TCRdb re-called the 5' RACE reads with MiXCR, one entry per CDR3 protein. The sample has roughly 180,000 distinct CDR3 sequences, approximately 6.2% seen once. This clonotype turned up a few times. Its antigen is as yet unknown. This clonotype originated in a man between 18 and 29 years old who received the YFV17D yellow fever vaccine. Sample: CD4+ T cells sorted from PBMCs, taken on the day of the first yellow fever vaccination. The chain links TRBV5-4 to TRBJ1-4; D is perhaps TRBD1 (5 bases). CDR3: CASSWDGLGGELFF. The CDR3 region has the DNA TGTGCCAGCAGCTGGGACGGCCTTGGGGGGGAACTGTTTTTT.